The sequence of this TCR beta chain was determined in a study of cytomegalovirus exposure and HLA in healthy donors. PCR used 60 Vbeta primers and 13 Jbeta primers. Profiled with immunoSEQ multiplex PCR; TCRdb holds only in-frame clones, not every one. The data show under 140,000 clones, over 65% seen once. V trimming: 6 bases; J trimming: 3 bases; junction bases outside the gene matches: 2. The CDR3 contains 13 residues. Germline CDR1 is SNHLY and CDR2 is FYNNEI. The sample taken for sequencing was PBMCs. The gene calls are TRBV2 and TRBJ2-7, with TRBD1 matching over 10 bases. This receptor was taken from a woman in her 30s in good health and CMV-seronegative. The CDR3 coding sequence is TGTGCCAGCAGACGGGACAGGGGCTACGAGCAGTACTTC. This translates into CASRRDRGYEQYF.